This TCR beta chain appears in the sequencing data of a study of blood T cell repertoires in COVID-19. Study background: PBMCs, B-cell-depleted T cells, or T cells were the source of the cDNA or gDNA that made up the material.

The CDR3 has 14 residues. V was cut by 3 bases and J by 6 bases, with 14 bases left in between. CDR1 and CDR2 from the germline V gene are GTSNPN and SVGIG (reference sequence). Methods used by the authors: By means of reference gene primer amplification, nucleated cell counts were estimated. Assay used: immunoSEQ multiplex PCR; TCRdb lists only in-frame clones, some missing. Clone size and V and J calls were adopted from that table, with D and trimming inferred from the DNA. Among some 220,000 clones listed, 80% were seen once. This receptor was identified in a human donor in a cohort sampled during active COVID-19. This rearrangement joins TRBV30 to TRBJ2-2; a possible D gene is TRBD2 (5 bases). The specimen was peripheral blood. In DNA, the CDR3 is TGTGCCTGGAGGAACGATGGGAGCCCCGGGGAGCTGTTTTTT. Translation gives CAWRNDGSPGELFF.